This passage covers 7 T cell receptor beta chains from one sample sequenced in a study of beta chain features in type 1 diabetes. The sequenced template was cDNA made from the entire isolated RNA. TCRdb's copy holds only in-frame clones and misses some; the assay was immunoSEQ multiplex PCR. Of under 950,000 clones detected, around a sixth appear once; the ten largest clones hold 0.02% to 0.03%. The source material was naive CD4+ T cells from blood. The receptors stem from a woman aged 18-35 years in good health.

The J gene is TRBJ2-7, the V gene TRBV7-2, with a possible D match to TRBD2 (6 bases). V lost 1 base and J 3 bases, leaving 13 bases between the germline ends. The V gene's germline CDR1 is SGHTA and CDR2 FQGNSA. The CDR3 is 15 residues long. The CDR3 region is CASSLVKRAGYEQYF. The CDR3 DNA reads TGTGCCAGCAGCTTAGTGAAGCGGGCGGGCTACGAGCAGTACTTC.

This clone was found a few times. This chain connects TRBV6-5 to TRBJ1-5; D gene unclear. Trimming removed 7 bases at V and 10 bases at J, with 14 bases between. The V gene's germline CDR1 is MNHEY and CDR2 SVGAGI. This CDR3 spans 12 amino acids. CDR3 nucleotide sequence: TGTGCCAGCAACATCGGGAAGGTCCCCCAGCATTTT. Translation gives CASNIGKVPQHF.

This clone was counted only a few times. The chain recombines TRBV19 with TRBJ2-1; 12 bases align to TRBD2. CDR3 size: 15 residues. Germline V gene sequence: CDR1 LNHDA, CDR2 SQIVND (reference sequence). With V trimmed by 9 bases and J by 8 bases, 11 bases remained unmatched. DNA of the CDR3: TGTGCCAGCCGAGAACGCACTAGCGGGAGGCATGAGCAGTTCTTC. As protein: CASRERTSGRHEQFF.

A few counts support this clone. The CDR3 DNA reads TGTGCCAGCAGCCCGACAGGCAACGTCGTGAAACTGTTTTTT. Residues: CASSPTGNVVKLFF. The chain carries TRBV7-2 and TRBJ1-4, with D possibly matching TRBD1 (6 bases). Germline values: CDR1 SGHTA, CDR2 FQGNSA. V lost 5 bases to trimming and J lost 11 bases, with 18 bases between them. CDR3 length: 14 amino acids.

The gene calls are TRBV28 and TRBJ2-7; 9 nucleotides align to TRBD1. V gave up 5 bases and J gave up 2 bases; unmatched junction bases: 7. CDR3 size: 15 residues. Germline assignment: CDR1 MDHEN and CDR2 SYDVKM. CDR3 sequence (DNA): TGTGCCAGCAGTACTATAGGACAGGGGACCTACGAGCAGTACTTC. Translation: CASSTIGQGTYEQYF.

This chain joins TRBV4-3 and TRBJ2-2, with D unresolved. Trimming took off 0 bases at V and 3 bases at J, with 14 bases between the two ends. This CDR3 comprises 17 residues. Per the germline V gene, CDR1 is LGHNA and CDR2 is YSLEER. The CDR3 bases are TGCGCCAGCAGCCAAGAGCAGGACGGGTCCGACACCGGGGAGCTGTTTTTT. Its protein product is CASSQEQDGSDTGELFF.

This chain links TRBV28 with TRBJ2-3; D possibly corresponds to TRBD1 (6 bases). The CDR3 totals 15 residues. From germline, CDR1 is MDHEN and CDR2 SYDVKM. Trimming pared 5 bases from V and 2 bases from J, leaving 14 bases between. The CDR3 loop reads CASSGGTGFTDTQYF. In DNA, the CDR3 is TGTGCCAGCAGTGGGGGCACGGGATTCACAGATACGCAGTATTTT.